This TCR beta chain was documented in a study of blood T cell repertoires in COVID-19. Clones were read by immunoSEQ multiplex PCR, and TCRdb kept only the in-frame ones, dropping some. The repertoire holds 90,000 or so clones, with approximately 92% as singletons. The J segment lost 1 base and the V segment lost 9 bases, leaving 3 bases of the junction unmatched. The CDR3 length is 13 residues. Germline CDR1 reads ENHRY; CDR2 reads SYGVKD. V usage is TRBV10-3 and J usage is TRBJ2-7, with 10 bases matching TRBD1. The sequenced material came from peripheral blood. This clonotype was obtained from a woman older than 75 with active COVID-19. As DNA, the CDR3 is TGTGCCATTGGACAGGGGGATTCCTACGAGCAGTACTTC. As protein: CAIGQGDSYEQYF.